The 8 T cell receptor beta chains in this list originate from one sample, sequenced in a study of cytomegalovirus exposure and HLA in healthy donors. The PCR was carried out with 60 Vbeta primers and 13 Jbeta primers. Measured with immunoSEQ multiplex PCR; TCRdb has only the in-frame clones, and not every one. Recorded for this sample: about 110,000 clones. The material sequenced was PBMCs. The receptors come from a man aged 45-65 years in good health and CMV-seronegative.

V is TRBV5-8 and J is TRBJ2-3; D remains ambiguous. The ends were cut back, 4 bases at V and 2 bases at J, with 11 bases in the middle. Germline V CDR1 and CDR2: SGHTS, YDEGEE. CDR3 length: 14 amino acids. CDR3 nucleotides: TGTGCCAGCAGCCCAGGCCCGGCCACAGATACGCAGTATTTT. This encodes CASSPGPATDTQYF.

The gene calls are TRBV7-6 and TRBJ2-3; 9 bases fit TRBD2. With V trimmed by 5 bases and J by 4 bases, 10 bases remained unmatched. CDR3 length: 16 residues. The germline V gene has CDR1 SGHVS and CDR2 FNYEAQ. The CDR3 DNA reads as TGTGCCAGCAGCGACACTTGGGCGGGAGGGTCAGATACGCAGTATTTT. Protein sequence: CASSDTWAGGSDTQYF.

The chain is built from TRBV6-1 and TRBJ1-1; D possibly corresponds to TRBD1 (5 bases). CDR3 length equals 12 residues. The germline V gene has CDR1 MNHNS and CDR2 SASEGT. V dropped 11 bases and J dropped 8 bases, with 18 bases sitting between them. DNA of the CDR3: TGTGCCTCCCGCCTGGGGGAGGTGGAAGCTTTCTTT. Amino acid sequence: CASRLGEVEAFF.

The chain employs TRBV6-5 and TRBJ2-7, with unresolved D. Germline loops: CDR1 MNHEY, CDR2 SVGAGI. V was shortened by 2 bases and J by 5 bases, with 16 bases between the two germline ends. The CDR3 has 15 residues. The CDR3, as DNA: TGTGCCAGCAGTTACGCACTCCATCGGTCCCACGAGCAGTACTTC. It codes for CASSYALHRSHEQYF.

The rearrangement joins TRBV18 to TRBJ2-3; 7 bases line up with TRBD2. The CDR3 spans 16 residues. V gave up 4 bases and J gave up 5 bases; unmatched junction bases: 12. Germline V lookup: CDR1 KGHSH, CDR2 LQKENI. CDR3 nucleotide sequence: TGTGCCAGCTCACTCGTGGGAGGGGCCCTAATAGATACGCAGTATTTT. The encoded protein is CASSLVGGALIDTQYF.

The CDR3 sequence: CASNPSYSNQPQHF. Written as DNA, the CDR3 is TGTGCCAGCAATCCCTCCTATAGCAATCAGCCCCAGCATTTT. V usage is TRBV6-5 and J usage is TRBJ1-5; D gene unclear. CDR1 and CDR2 (germline): MNHEY, SVGAGI. V was shortened by 7 bases and J by 0 bases, with 10 bases between the two germline ends. The CDR3 is made up of 14 amino acids.

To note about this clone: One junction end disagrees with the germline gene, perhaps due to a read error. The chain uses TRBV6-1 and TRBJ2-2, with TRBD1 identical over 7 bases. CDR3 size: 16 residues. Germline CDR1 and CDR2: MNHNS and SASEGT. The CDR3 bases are TGTGCCAGCAGTGACCGACAGGGATCGAATACCGGGGAGCTGTTTTTT. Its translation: CASSDRQGSNTGELFF.

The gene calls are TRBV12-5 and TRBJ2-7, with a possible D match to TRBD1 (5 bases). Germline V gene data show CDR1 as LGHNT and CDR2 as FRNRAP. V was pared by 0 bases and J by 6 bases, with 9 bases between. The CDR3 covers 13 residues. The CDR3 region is CASGLVRGGEQYF. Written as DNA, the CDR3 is TGTGCTAGTGGTTTGGTAAGGGGCGGCGAGCAGTACTTC.